Listed here are 20 T cell receptor beta chains from one sample, sequenced in a study of T-cell reconstitution after alpha-beta-depleted transplantation in children. Researchers prepared the TCRbeta library using unique molecular identifiers, the study reports. One entry per CDR3 protein results from TCRdb running MiXCR on the PCR reads. There are hundreds of thousands of distinct CDR3 sequences in the sample; around 15% occur only once, and about 41% lies in the top ten. Here the sequenced sample was PBMCs, mostly from graft donor cells, taken 360 days after TCRalphabeta/CD19-depleted stem cell transplant. The receptors were sampled from a male patient aged 2-9 years who had a stem cell transplant for acute lymphoblastic leukemia, so the T cells may come from the graft donor.

The J gene is TRBJ2-7, the V gene TRBV25-1, with D possibly TRBD2 on 6 matching bases. This CDR3 contains 14 residues. V lost 1 base and J lost 2, with 9 bases in between. Per germline, CDR1 MGHDK and CDR2 SYGVNS. This CDR3 reads CASSELGGAYEQYF. CDR3 DNA sequence: TGTGCCAGCAGTGAATTGGGGGGAGCCTACGAGCAGTACTTC.

A note on this clonotype: The junction and the germline gene differ at one end; a read error may be behind it. This chain joins TRBV12-3 or TRBV12-4 and TRBJ1-5; 7 bases are shared with TRBD1. CDR3 length: 14 residues. The CDR3 bases are TGTGCCAGCAGTCTTGACAGGGCCATTCAGCTCCAGCATTTT. The encoded protein is CASSLDRAIQLQHF.

This chain connects TRBV4-3 to TRBJ2-3; no clear D gene. The CDR3 loop spans 16 amino acids. V was pared by 0 bases and J by 2 bases, with 12 bases between. Germline-derived CDR1 and CDR2 are LGHNA and YSLEER. The CDR3 DNA reads as TGCGCCAGCAGCCAAGAGGGGAAAGTGGTCACAGATACGCAGTATTTT. Translation gives CASSQEGKVVTDTQYF.

The chain couples TRBV29-1 to TRBJ1-2; no firm D call. Germline CDR1 SQVTM, CDR2 ANQGSEA. V was clipped by 0 bases and J by 0 bases, with 14 bases between them. The CDR3 loop spans 16 amino acids. The DNA of the CDR3 is TGCAGCGTTGAAGAAGCGTCACAGCTGACTAACTATGGCTACACCTTC. Protein sequence: CSVEEASQLTNYGYTF.

Many counts were recorded for this clonotype. The chain has TRBV6-5 and TRBJ2-1; 9 bases are a match to TRBD2. CDR1 and CDR2 from the germline V gene are MNHEY and SVGAGI. The CDR3 loop spans 13 amino acids. Unmatched junction bases numbered 1, after V lost 2 bases and J lost 8 bases. The CDR3 nucleotides are TGTGCCAGCAGTTACGGCGGGAGGGATGAGCAGTTCTTC. This gives the protein CASSYGGRDEQFF.

The V call is TRBV3-1, the J call TRBJ2-1; D is tentatively TRBD1 or TRBD2 (5 bases each). Germline CDR1 reads LGHDT; CDR2 reads YNNKEL (reference sequence). V lost 4 bases, J lost 11 bases, and 15 bases lay in between. This CDR3 spans 13 amino acids. CDR3 sequence reads: CASSLHPGTQQFF. As DNA, the CDR3 is TGTGCCAGCAGCCTCCACCCCGGGACCCAGCAGTTCTTC.

This clonotype was detected only a few times. This sequence joins TRBV12-3 or TRBV12-4 and TRBJ2-2; D may be TRBD2 (6 bases). The length of the CDR3 is 13 residues. The ends were cut back, 5 bases at V and 6 bases at J, with 10 bases in the middle. Written as DNA, the CDR3 is TGTGCCAGCAGTCCCGTAGCGGCCGGGGAGCTGTTTTTT. It encodes CASSPVAAGELFF.

This clonotype has only a few counts. This sequence joins TRBV4-1 and TRBJ2-7; possible D gene TRBD2, 6 bases. CDR1 is MGHRA, CDR2 YSYEKL, per germline. V lost 3 bases, J lost 4 bases, and 19 bases lay in between. CDR3 size: 16 residues. The CDR3 DNA follows: TGCGCCAGCAGCCATCGGGGAGGACCTCAATCTTACGAGCAGTACTTC. This encodes CASSHRGGPQSYEQYF.

The V gene is TRBV28, the J gene TRBJ2-2; D could derive from TRBD1 or TRBD2 (5 bases each). V was cut by 6 bases and J by 7 bases, with 18 bases left in between. The CDR3 is made up of 15 amino acids. Germline V lookup: CDR1 MDHEN, CDR2 SYDVKM. CDR3 in DNA: TGTGCCAGCAGCGGGACCCCCCTGGAGTTCGGGGAGCTGTTTTTT. It encodes CASSGTPLEFGELFF.

In this sample, this clonotype turned up a few times. This sequence joins TRBV4-3 and TRBJ2-2, with D possibly matching TRBD1 (6 bases). Germline loops: CDR1 LGHNA, CDR2 YSLEER. V was shortened by 7 bases and J by 4 bases, with 16 bases between the two germline ends. The CDR3 totals 15 residues. CDR3 in amino acids: CASKGELGGTGELFF. The CDR3 DNA reads as TGCGCCAGCAAGGGGGAACTAGGCGGCACCGGGGAGCTGTTTTTT.

V and J are TRBV6-5 and TRBJ2-2; 10 bases are a match to TRBD2. This CDR3 region has 16 residues. Germline trimming cut 4 bases from V and 5 bases from J; bases unmatched to any gene: 7. The germline gives CDR1 MNHEY, CDR2 SVGAGI. The CDR3 spells CASSLGLAEVTGELFF. CDR3 DNA sequence: TGTGCCAGCAGTTTAGGACTAGCGGAAGTTACCGGGGAGCTGTTTTTT.

As regards this clonotype: Likely a read error: the CDR3 ends without its conserved phenylalanine or tryptophan. The CDR3 sequence is CASSRRSLGEKLFY. CDR3 coding DNA: TGTGCCAGCAGCCGCCGTAGTCTAGGCGAAAAACTGTTTTAT. The chain joins TRBV12-3 or TRBV12-4 to TRBJ1-4; D is undetermined. The CDR3 is 14 amino acids. V was shortened by 6 bases and J by 8 bases, with 16 bases between the two germline ends.

This clonotype was seen a few times. This rearrangement joins TRBV12-3 or TRBV12-4 to TRBJ2-7, with TRBD2 identical over 13 bases. This CDR3 spans 16 amino acids. The trim removed 5 bases at V and 7 bases at J, leaving 11 bases unmatched. The CDR3 coding sequence is TGTGCCAGCAGTCAAGCCGGGACTAGCGGGAAATCAGAGCAGTACTTC. Protein product: CASSQAGTSGKSEQYF.

The chain employs TRBV29-1 and TRBJ1-4; 7 bases match TRBD1. Trimming cost V 7 bases and J 8 bases; bases outside gene matches: 7. Germline-derived CDR1 and CDR2 are SQVTM and ANQGSEA. CDR3 size: 12 residues. Here the CDR3 DNA reads TGCAGCGGACAGGGTGTAGGAGAAAAACTGTTTTTT. This sequence encodes CSGQGVGEKLFF. Complete variable domain (other parts from reference TRBV29-1 and TRBJ1-4): SAVISQKPSRDICQRGTSLTIQCQVDSQVTMMFWYRQQPGQSLTLIATANQGSEATYESGFVIDKFPISRPNLTFSTLTVSNMSPEDSSIYLCSGQGVGEKLFFGSGTQLSVL.

J is TRBJ2-7 and V is TRBV28, with a tentative D call TRBD1 (7 bases). The CDR3 is 15 amino acids. Trimming left V 4 bases short and J 7 bases short, with 20 bases between. Germline V gene sequence: CDR1 MDHEN, CDR2 SYDVKM. Here the CDR3 DNA reads TGTGCCAGCAGTTGGCGGGGACAGAGAGTGGGGGAGCAGTACTTC. This gives the protein CASSWRGQRVGEQYF.

In its sample, this clonotype was seen a few times. The chain employs TRBV29-1 and TRBJ2-5; D gene uncertain. The CDR3 consists of 12 residues. Germline V gives CDR1 SQVTM, CDR2 ANQGSEA. Trimming pared 2 bases from V and 3 bases from J, leaving 7 bases between. The CDR3 region is CSVEKEKETQYF. CDR3 sequence (DNA): TGCAGCGTTGAAAAGGAGAAAGAGACCCAGTACTTC.

This clonotype was detected a few times. DNA for the CDR3: TGTGCCAGCAGACTGGGGTGGGGAAGCACAGATACGCAGTATTTT. This sequence encodes CASRLGWGSTDTQYF. The chain uses TRBV12-3 or TRBV12-4 and TRBJ2-3; unclear D gene. Trimming shortened V by 6 bases and J by 0 bases, and 13 bases separated the two germline ends. CDR3 size: 15 residues.

This clonotype was counted many times. The chain is built from TRBV12-3 or TRBV12-4 and TRBJ2-2, with D perhaps TRBD2 (5 bases). The CDR3 loop spans 15 amino acids. Trimming took 4 bases from V and 6 from J, leaving 15 bases between them. CDR3 sequence reads: CASSSRAVGSGELFF. In nucleotides, the CDR3 is TGTGCCAGCAGTTCGAGGGCCGTCGGATCCGGGGAGCTGTTTTTT.

The rearrangement uses TRBV4-3 and TRBJ2-1, with D maybe TRBD2 (6 bases). Germline V gene lookup returns CDR1 LGHNA and CDR2 YSLEER. Deletions cut 1 base from V and 2 bases from J, with 9 bases between. This CDR3 spans 15 amino acids. CDR3 sequence: CASSQGGVTYNEQFF. The CDR3 nucleotides are TGCGCCAGCAGCCAAGGCGGGGTCACCTACAATGAGCAGTTCTTC.

The J gene is TRBJ2-3, the V gene TRBV4-3, with TRBD2 matching over 9 bases. The V gene end was trimmed by 0 bases and the J gene end by 3 bases; junction bases not matched to a gene: 16. This CDR3 has 20 residues. CDR1 LGHNA and CDR2 YSLEER come from the germline V gene. For the CDR3, the DNA is TGCGCCAGCAGCCAAGATCTAAGAGGTCGCGGGAGGGCCGTAACAGATACGCAGTATTTT. It yields the protein CASSQDLRGRGRAVTDTQYF.